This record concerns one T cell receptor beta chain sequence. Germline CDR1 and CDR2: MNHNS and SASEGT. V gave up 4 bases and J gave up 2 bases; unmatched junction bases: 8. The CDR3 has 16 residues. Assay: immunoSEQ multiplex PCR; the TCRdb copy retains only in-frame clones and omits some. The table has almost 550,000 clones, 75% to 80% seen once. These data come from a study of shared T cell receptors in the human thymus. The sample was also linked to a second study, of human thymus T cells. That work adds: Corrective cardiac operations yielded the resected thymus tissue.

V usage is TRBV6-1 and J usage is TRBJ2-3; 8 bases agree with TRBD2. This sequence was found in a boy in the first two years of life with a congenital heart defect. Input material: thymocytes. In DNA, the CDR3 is TGTGCCAGCAGTGCGGGACTAGGGGCCCCCACAGATACGCAGTATTTT. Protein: CASSAGLGAPTDTQYF.